The 18 T cell receptor beta chains below come from one sample, sequenced in a study of blood T cells in healthy people across ages (dated by TCRdb to the mid-2010s). Libraries came from 5' RACE. Data came from an Illumina HiSeq 2500. A second roughly 6 to 12 cycle PCR used a sample-barcoded 5' primer and a J-beta primer mix. The public reads were reanalyzed by TCRdb: fastp trimming at Q25, MiXCR alignment, in-frame beta chains only. Rows matching on CDR3 protein sequence are summarized as one entry with the most common DNA and genes. The sample records 1.5 million to 2 million distinct CDR3 sequences, about 50% of which are singletons. The top ten clones comprise around 2.1% of the sample. The sample consisted of blood. These TCRs come from a woman between 35 and 50 years old in good health.

This clonotype was recorded once. This chain links TRBV20-1 with TRBJ1-6, with D maybe TRBD1 (5 bases). The germline V and J ends were trimmed by 3 bases and 6 bases, with 12 bases remaining between them. Germline CDR1 is DFQATT and CDR2 is SNEGSKA (reference sequence). The CDR3 length is 14 residues. The CDR3 DNA reads TGCAGTGCTAGGGGAGGGGCCCGTAATTCACCCCTCCACTTT. Amino acids: CSARGGARNSPLHF.

This clonotype was seen a few times. This rearrangement joins TRBV4-1 to TRBJ2-5; tentatively, D is TRBD1 or TRBD2 (6 bases each). Trimming pared 0 bases from V and 5 bases from J, leaving 13 bases between. This CDR3 is 15 amino acids long. Germline CDR1 reads MGHRA; CDR2 reads YSYEKL. The CDR3 spells CASSQDWGARETQYF. As DNA, the CDR3 is TGCGCCAGCAGCCAAGATTGGGGGGCGAGGGAGACCCAGTACTTC.

This clonotype was seen only a few times. This chain joins TRBV7-2 and TRBJ1-2; perhaps TRBD1 as D (6 bases). V dropped 2 bases and J dropped 6 bases, with 13 bases sitting between them. This CDR3 is 14 amino acids long. Looked up from germline, CDR1 is SGHTA and CDR2 is FQGNSA. The CDR3: CASSLYGQTHGYTF. The CDR3 DNA reads as TGTGCCAGCAGCTTATATGGACAGACTCATGGCTACACCTTC.

This clonotype has only a few counts. J is TRBJ2-5 and V is TRBV20-1; D may be TRBD1 or TRBD2 (6 bases each). The CDR3 length is 14 residues. The V and J ends lost 4 bases and 5 bases respectively, with 17 bases between them. Germline V gene lookup returns CDR1 DFQATT and CDR2 SNEGSKA (reference sequence). The CDR3 DNA sequence: TGCAGTGCTAACGGGGGCGTGAGGTTGGAGACCCAGTACTTC. Amino acids: CSANGGVRLETQYF.

This clonotype was detected only once. The chain joins TRBV5-1 to TRBJ2-3, with 7 nucleotides matching TRBD1. This CDR3 is built from 17 residues. V shed 4 bases, J shed 4 bases, and the junction held 15 bases outside the gene matches. Germline CDR1 reads SGHRS; CDR2 reads YFSETQ. CDR3 in amino acids: CASSTGGDRVGSDTQYF. The CDR3 DNA is TGCGCCAGCAGCACTGGCGGCGACAGGGTGGGTTCAGATACGCAGTATTTT.

This chain uses TRBV6-2 or TRBV6-3 with TRBJ2-3; D perhaps matches TRBD2 (5 bases). Trimming shortened V by 5 bases and J by 0 bases, and 12 bases separated the two germline ends. There are 15 residues in the CDR3. The germline CDR1 and CDR2 sequences are MNHEY and SVGEGT. This CDR3 is CASSGGRTSTDTQYF. The CDR3 nucleotides read TGTGCCAGCAGTGGAGGTCGGACGAGCACAGATACGCAGTATTTT.

This clonotype has more than one count but fewer than ten. The J gene is TRBJ2-4, the V gene TRBV5-6, with no clear D. The CDR3 runs 16 residues. Per the germline V gene, CDR1 is SGHDT and CDR2 is YYEEEE. Deletions cut 0 bases from V and 0 bases from J, with 10 bases between. Here the CDR3 reads CASSLGQPIAKNIQYF. DNA of the CDR3: TGTGCCAGCAGCTTGGGGCAGCCTATAGCCAAAAACATTCAGTACTTC. The variable domain in full, completed from reference TRBV5-6 and TRBJ2-4, reads DAGVTQSPTHLIKTRGQQVTLRCSPKSGHDTVSWYQQALGQGPQFIFQYYEEEERQRGNFPDRFSGHQFPNYSSELNVNALLLGDSALYLCASSLGQPIAKNIQYFGAGTRLSVL.

Note on this clonotype: Germline and junction disagree at one end, which may indicate a read error. V is TRBV11-2 and J is TRBJ2-4; D may correspond to TRBD1 or TRBD2 (5 bases each). The tail of the sequence fits TRBJ2-5 better, so the J call may be wrong. The CDR3 covers 15 residues. CDR1 SGHAT and CDR2 FQNNGV come from the germline V gene. The CDR3 here is CVSSPPGSKMGTQYF. The CDR3 DNA reads as TGTGTCAGCAGCCCCCCAGGGAGCAAGATGGGGACCCAGTACTTC.

Written as DNA, the CDR3 is TGTGCCAGCAGCCCCGGGGCTCTCGATGAGCAGTTCTTC. Translated, it gives CASSPGALDEQFF. The V and J genes are TRBV7-3 and TRBJ2-1; D could derive from TRBD1 or TRBD2 (5 bases each). Germline CDR1 and CDR2: SGHTA and FQGTGA. CDR3 length: 13 amino acids. The V end was cut by 5 bases, the J end by 8 bases, with 13 bases between.

CDR3 protein: CASSLVSGTEKETQYF. In DNA form, the CDR3 reads TGTGCCAGCAGCTTAGTTTCCGGGACAGAAAAAGAGACCCAGTACTTC. The rearrangement joins TRBV7-8 to TRBJ2-5; 7 nucleotides align to TRBD1. This CDR3 contains 16 residues. V lost 1 base to trimming and J lost 3 bases; unmatched junction nucleotides: 8. Germline CDR1 is SGHVS and CDR2 is FQNEAQ.

V usage is TRBV20-1 and J usage is TRBJ2-3, with TRBD2 identical over 12 bases. Germline V gives CDR1 DFQATT, CDR2 SNEGSKA (reference sequence). V trimming: 6 bases; J trimming: 1 base; junction bases outside the gene matches: 11. The CDR3 is 17 residues long. CDR3 sequence: CSAYLAGGVRGTDTQYF. CDR3 coding DNA: TGCAGTGCCTACCTAGCGGGGGGGGTGCGGGGCACAGATACGCAGTATTTT.

The V and J genes are TRBV7-2 and TRBJ1-5; 7 bases match TRBD1. V lost 4 bases, J lost 9 bases, and 12 bases stayed unmatched. CDR3 length: 15 residues. Germline CDR1 reads SGHTA; CDR2 reads FQGNSA. CDR3 loop: CASSSLPGTETPQHF. Here the CDR3 DNA reads TGTGCCAGCAGCTCGCTCCCCGGGACAGAGACGCCCCAGCATTTT.

This chain links TRBV6-1 with TRBJ1-2; tentative D call: TRBD1 (5 bases). CDR3 size: 15 residues. The germline V and J ends were trimmed by 0 bases and 1 base, with 9 bases remaining between them. Per the germline V gene, CDR1 is MNHNS and CDR2 is SASEGT. Here the CDR3 DNA reads TGTGCCAGCAGTGAAGCAGGGGAATTTAACTATGGCTACACCTTC. The encoded protein is CASSEAGEFNYGYTF.

The chain employs TRBV6-5 and TRBJ1-4; D unresolved. Trimming removed 6 bases from V and 8 bases from J, with 10 bases in between. The CDR3 runs to 12 residues. The germline CDR1 and CDR2 sequences are MNHEY and SVGAGI. CDR3 sequence reads: CASSPKGEKLFF. CDR3 DNA: TGTGCCAGCAGCCCGAAAGGGGAAAAACTGTTTTTT.

This clonotype turned up a few times. J is TRBJ2-5 and V is TRBV20-1; 7 bases agree with TRBD1. Unmatched junction bases numbered 3, after V lost 6 bases and J lost 5 bases. Germline V gene lookup returns CDR1 DFQATT and CDR2 SNEGSKA (reference sequence). The CDR3 is 11 residues long. Written as DNA, the CDR3 is TGCAGTGCGCACAGGGGCGAGACCCAGTACTTC. It encodes CSAHRGETQYF.

The gene calls are TRBV20-1 and TRBJ2-1; D is unclear. The CDR3 contains 15 residues. V shed 1 base and J shed 3 bases, with 13 bases lying between them. Germline CDR1 is DFQATT and CDR2 is SNEGSKA (reference sequence). CDR3 coding DNA: TGCAGTGCTAGAGTGGAAGGATCCGTCTACAATGAGCAGTTCTTC. This translates into CSARVEGSVYNEQFF.

The V and J genes are TRBV6-2 or TRBV6-3 and TRBJ2-4, with a tentative D call TRBD2 (6 bases). This CDR3 spans 15 amino acids. Germline V lookup: CDR1 MNHEY, CDR2 SVGEGT. Deletions cut 11 bases from V and 1 base from J, with 18 bases between. The CDR3 DNA reads as TGTGCCCACGCAGGAGGGGATACGGCCAAAAACATTCAGTACTTC. The encoded protein is CAHAGGDTAKNIQYF.

This clonotype was seen a handful of times. CDR3 nucleotides: TGTGCCAGCACCTCGGAGGGGTTTAGCTACGAGCAGTACTTC. Translation: CASTSEGFSYEQYF. This chain connects TRBV5-5 to TRBJ2-7, with D perhaps matching TRBD2 (6 bases). The CDR3 totals 14 residues. Germline V gene sequence: CDR1 SGHKS, CDR2 YYEKEE (reference sequence). V was pared by 6 bases and J by 3 bases, with 16 bases between. Looking up the rest from reference TRBV5-5 and TRBJ2-7 gives the full variable domain: DAGVTQSPTHLIKTRGQQVTLRCSPISGHKSVSWYQQVLGQGPQFIFQYYEKEERGRGNFPDRFSARQFPNYSSELNVNALLLGDSALYLCASTSEGFSYEQYFGPGTRLTVT.